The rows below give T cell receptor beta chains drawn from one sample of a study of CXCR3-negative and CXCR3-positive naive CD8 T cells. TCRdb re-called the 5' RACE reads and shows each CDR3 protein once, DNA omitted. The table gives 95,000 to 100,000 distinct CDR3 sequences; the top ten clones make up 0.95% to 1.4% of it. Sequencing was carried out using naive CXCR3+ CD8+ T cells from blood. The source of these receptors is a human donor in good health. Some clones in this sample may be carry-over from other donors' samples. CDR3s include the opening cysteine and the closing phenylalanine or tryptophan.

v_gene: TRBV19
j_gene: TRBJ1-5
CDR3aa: CASSVTGVNQPQHF

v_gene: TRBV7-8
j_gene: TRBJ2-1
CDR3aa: CASSLRLAGVSEQFF

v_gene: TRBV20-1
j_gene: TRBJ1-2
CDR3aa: CSARDLPYQPYGYTF

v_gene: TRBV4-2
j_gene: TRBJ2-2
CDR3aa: CASSQSEEVGELFF

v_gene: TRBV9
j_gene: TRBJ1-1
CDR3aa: CASRREGGSEAFF

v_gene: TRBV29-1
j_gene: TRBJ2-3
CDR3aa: CSIGTSGGALTDTQYF

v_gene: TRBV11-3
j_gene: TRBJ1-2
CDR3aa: CASSLASRRCYGYAF

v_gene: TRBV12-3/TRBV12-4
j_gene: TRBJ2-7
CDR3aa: CASAPGQGYEQYF

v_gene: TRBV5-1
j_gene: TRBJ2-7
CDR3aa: CASSLGQGVASYEQYF

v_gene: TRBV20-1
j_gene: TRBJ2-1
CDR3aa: CSARSGRGSSYNEQFF

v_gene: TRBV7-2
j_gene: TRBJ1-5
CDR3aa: CASSLVFGFNQPQHF

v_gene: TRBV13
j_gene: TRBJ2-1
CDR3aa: CASSPTGQVLRNEQFF

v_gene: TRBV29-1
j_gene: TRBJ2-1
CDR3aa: CSVDIYNEQFF

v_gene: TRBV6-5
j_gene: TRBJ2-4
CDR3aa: CASSIHIDLAKNIQYF

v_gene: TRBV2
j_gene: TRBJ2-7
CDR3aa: CAERRDASAYEQYF

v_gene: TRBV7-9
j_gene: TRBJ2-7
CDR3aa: CASSHMTSGSSYEQYF

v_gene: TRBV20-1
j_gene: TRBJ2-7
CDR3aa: CSAERTSAYEQYF

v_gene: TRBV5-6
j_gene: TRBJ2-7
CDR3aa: CASSLGQVISYEQYF